This TCR beta chain was captured in a study of CD8+CD57+ T cells in acquired aplastic anemia. The sequenced patients had an expansion of CD8+CD57+ cells seen by flow cytometry. The CDR3 totals 15 residues. Germline V gene lookup returns CDR1 SEHNR and CDR2 FQNEAQ (reference sequence). The germline V and J ends were trimmed by 1 base and 0 bases, with 9 bases remaining between them. The use of genomic DNA as template underpinned the TCR beta VDJ and CDR3 profiling. Via MiXCR, TCRdb re-called the reads, giving one row per CDR3 protein. The repertoire consists of about 200,000 distinct CDR3 sequences, with less than 60% occurring once and the leading ten covering less than 20%. Many counts were recorded for this clonotype.

The source of this sequence is a human donor with aplastic anemia. This sequence joins TRBV7-9 and TRBJ1-1; D is perhaps TRBD1 (5 bases). Sequenced sample: sorted CD4+, CD8+, or CD8+CD57+ T cells (not recorded which) from PBMCs. CDR3 amino acids: CASSLEGTVNTEAFF. As DNA, the CDR3 is TGTGCCAGCAGCTTAGAAGGGACGGTGAACACTGAAGCTTTCTTT.